This T cell receptor (beta chain) comes out of a study of T cell responses to AZD1222 COVID-19 vaccine. Assay used: immunoSEQ multiplex PCR; TCRdb lists only in-frame clones, some missing. The sample comprises about 97,000 clones, roughly 90% of which are singletons, and under 8.5% rests with the top ten. The CDR3 sequence is 16 residues long. Trimming cost V 2 bases and J 1 base, with 14 bases left between them. Germline loops: CDR1 SGHTA, CDR2 FQGTGA. The chain employs TRBV7-3 and TRBJ1-1; unclear D gene. The TCR sequence derives from an adult in good health. The sequencing here drew on peripheral blood, taken on day 0 of AZD1222 vaccination. The CDR3 DNA follows: TGTGCCAGCAGCTTAGGACCACGGGCTTCGAACACTGAAGCTTTCTTT. Protein: CASSLGPRASNTEAFF.